This TCR beta chain was sequenced in a study of control samples from healthy donors and cancer patients. Sequencing was performed with immunoSEQ multiplex PCR; in TCRdb, only in-frame clones are kept and a portion is missing. The sample holds roughly 160,000 clones; 88% are singletons and the top ten take 4% to 6%. This CDR3 comprises 15 residues. Trimming stripped 0 bases from V and 7 bases from J, with 17 bases between. Germline values: CDR1 SGHNT, CDR2 YYREEE (reference sequence). This sequence was found in a woman aged 25-40 years in good health. This sequence joins TRBV5-4 and TRBJ2-7, with D perhaps TRBD1 or TRBD2 (6 bases each). Sample: blood. The CDR3 DNA reads TGTGCCAGCAGCTTGGATCGGTGGGGGGCAGGGGAGCAGTACTTC. Translating it yields CASSLDRWGAGEQYF.